This T cell receptor beta chain came from a study of shared clonotypes between healthy human individuals. The naive CD8 population came from CD45RO-negative cells selected for CCR7, without terminally differentiated effector memory CD45RA+ cells. The CDR3 runs 14 residues. The V and J ends lost 6 bases and 4 bases respectively, with 13 bases between them. Germline CDR1 and CDR2: MNHEY and SMNVEV (reference sequence). Measured with immunoSEQ multiplex PCR; TCRdb has only the in-frame clones, and not every one. Of roughly 890,000 clones in the sample, around 92% were seen once. Sequencing was done on a sample of naive CD8+ T cells sorted from blood. The chain uses TRBV27 and TRBJ2-1; D is ambiguous. The TCR sequence derives from a man aged 25 to 40 in good health. In nucleotides, the CDR3 is TGTGCCAGCAGCTCGCCCTACGGGTACAATGAGCAGTTCTTC. This sequence encodes CASSSPYGYNEQFF.